The 28 T cell receptor beta chains reported below all come from one sample, sequenced in a study of cytomegalovirus exposure and HLA in healthy donors. Repertoires were generated with immunoSEQ multiplex PCR, while TCRdb's copy carries only in-frame clones and drops some. This sample has 150,000 or so clones, with around 84% found just once. The sample comprised PBMCs. The receptors originated from a human donor in good health.

The chain carries TRBV10-2 and TRBJ1-5; the D gene is possibly TRBD1 (6 bases). V shed 7 bases and J shed 6 bases, with 19 bases lying between them. The length of the CDR3 is 15 residues. Per the germline V gene, CDR1 is WSHSY and CDR2 is SAAADI. Here the CDR3 reads CASTPGEGGGQPQHF. CDR3 in DNA: TGCGCCAGCACCCCGGGGGAGGGAGGGGGTCAGCCCCAGCATTTT.

The chain links TRBV28 to TRBJ2-7; 9 bases are shared with TRBD1. The CDR3 has 14 residues. The germline CDR1 and CDR2 sequences are MDHEN and SYDVKM. V trimming: 1 base; J trimming: 4 bases; junction bases outside the gene matches: 2. The CDR3, as DNA: TGTGCCAGCAGTTTATTACAGGGGGCATACGAGCAGTACTTC. It yields the protein CASSLLQGAYEQYF.

This clone was counted once. The chain carries TRBV19 and TRBJ1-5; a weak D match, TRBD1 (5 bases). Per the germline V gene, CDR1 is LNHDA and CDR2 is SQIVND (reference sequence). Trimming stripped 0 bases from V and 1 base from J, with 13 bases between. CDR3 length equals 17 residues. The CDR3 is CASSIEGGFKSNQPQHF. CDR3 DNA sequence: TGTGCCAGTAGTATAGAGGGGGGTTTTAAGAGCAATCAGCCCCAGCATTTT.

In its sample, this clone was seen a few times. CDR3: CASMGTSGGAVNEQFF. CDR3 in DNA: TGCGCCAGCATGGGGACTAGCGGGGGGGCCGTTAATGAGCAGTTCTTC. The J gene is TRBJ2-1, the V gene TRBV5-1; 16 bases fit TRBD2. V was clipped by 6 bases and J by 7 bases; unmatched bases: 7. From germline, CDR1 is SGHRS and CDR2 YFSETQ. The CDR3 spans 16 residues. The full variable domain, in which reference TRBV5-1 and TRBJ2-1 provide the parts outside the CDR3, is KAGVTQTPRYLIKTRGQQVTLSCSPISGHRSVSWYQQTPGQGLQFLFEYFSETQRNKGNFPGRFSGRQFSNSRSEMNVSTLELGDSALYLCASMGTSGGAVNEQFFGPGTRLTVL.

On this clone itself: The same CDR3 also results from other DNA sequences found in this sample. The rearrangement joins TRBV18 to TRBJ2-7; D is perhaps TRBD2 (5 bases). The CDR3 sequence is 14 residues long. Germline CDR1 and CDR2: KGHSH and LQKENI. Trimming left V 2 bases short and J 2 bases short, with 10 bases between. CDR3 region: CASSPSLGAYEQYF. DNA for the CDR3: TGTGCCAGCTCACCATCACTAGGTGCCTACGAGCAGTACTTC.

The chain has TRBV25-1 and TRBJ1-1; 7 nucleotides match TRBD1. V shed 2 bases and J 2 bases; nucleotides not matched to a gene: 5. Per the germline V gene, CDR1 is MGHDK and CDR2 is SYGVNS. The length of the CDR3 is 15 residues. CDR3 in amino acids: CASSEAGQTNTEAFF. CDR3 DNA: TGTGCCAGCAGTGAAGCGGGACAGACAAACACTGAAGCTTTCTTT.

The sample holds a few counts of this clone. The chain carries TRBV18 and TRBJ2-3; a possible D gene is TRBD1 (6 bases). Per germline, CDR1 KGHSH and CDR2 LQKENI. Trimming removed 7 bases from V and 9 bases from J, with 17 bases in between. The CDR3 sequence is 13 residues long. The CDR3 protein is CASLQNRDGTQYF. The CDR3 DNA is TGTGCCAGCTTGCAGAACAGGGACGGCACGCAGTATTTT.

This sequence joins TRBV19 and TRBJ2-1; the match to TRBD2 covers 9 bases. Trimming removed 4 bases from V and 7 bases from J; junction bases left unmatched: 8. This CDR3 spans 15 amino acids. Looked up from germline, CDR1 is LNHDA and CDR2 is SQIVND (reference sequence). The CDR3 coding sequence is TGTGCCAGTAGTACCACAGCGGGAGGCCTGAATGAGCAGTTCTTC. It translates to CASSTTAGGLNEQFF.

This chain links TRBV9 with TRBJ1-2; 7 bases match TRBD1. From germline, CDR1 is SGDLS and CDR2 YYNGEE. The CDR3 consists of 14 residues. The trim removed 4 bases at V and 7 bases at J, leaving 10 bases unmatched. In nucleotides, the CDR3 is TGTGCCAGCAGCCGGGACAGCCTGACCTCTGGCTACACCTTC. Protein: CASSRDSLTSGYTF.

The chain joins TRBV20-1 to TRBJ2-1; D may be TRBD2 (6 bases). V was trimmed by 6 bases and J by 9 bases, leaving 12 bases between them. Germline values: CDR1 DFQATT, CDR2 SNEGSKA (reference sequence). The CDR3 has 11 residues. CDR3 residues: CSAFNGGEQFF. Written as DNA, the CDR3 is TGCAGTGCCTTCAACGGGGGTGAGCAGTTCTTC.

J is TRBJ1-2 and V is TRBV18; 9 bases match TRBD1. This CDR3 region has 12 residues. Trimming removed 4 bases from V and 8 bases from J; junction bases left unmatched: 2. The germline V gene has CDR1 KGHSH and CDR2 LQKENI. DNA for the CDR3: TGTGCCAGCTCACGGACAGGGGCAGGCTACACCTTC. This encodes CASSRTGAGYTF.

The V call is TRBV5-1, the J call TRBJ2-7; 10 positions agree with TRBD1. This CDR3 contains 14 residues. Germline lookup yields CDR1 SGHRS and CDR2 YFSETQ. Germline trimming cut 4 bases from V and 5 bases from J; bases unmatched to any gene: 6. CDR3 coding DNA: TGCGCCAGCAGCCCGGGACAGGGGCGCCACGAGCAGTACTTC. Its translation is CASSPGQGRHEQYF.

The genes are TRBV25-1 and TRBJ1-4; tentative D call: TRBD1 (5 bases). This CDR3 is 17 amino acids long. Germline CDR1 MGHDK, CDR2 SYGVNS. Trimming pared 2 bases from V and 2 bases from J, leaving 15 bases between. The DNA of the CDR3 is TGTGCCAGCAGTGAAACCGAGACAGTTCGTACTAATGAAAAACTGTTTTTT. Protein: CASSETETVRTNEKLFF.

The gene calls are TRBV6-4 and TRBJ2-3; 7 bases align to TRBD2. V lost 0 bases, J lost 2 bases, and 14 bases stayed unmatched. Per germline, CDR1 MRHNA and CDR2 SNTAGT. This CDR3 is built from 19 residues. CDR3 amino acids: CASSDSEGLAAVHTDTQYF. Written as DNA, the CDR3 is TGTGCCAGCAGTGACTCGGAAGGGCTAGCGGCCGTCCACACAGATACGCAGTATTTT.

The chain couples TRBV25-1 to TRBJ1-5, with D possibly TRBD1 on 6 matching bases. Trimming took 4 bases from V and 2 from J, leaving 12 bases between them. This CDR3 comprises 15 residues. CDR1 and CDR2 (germline): MGHDK, SYGVNS. The CDR3 sequence: CASSAGGMGNQPQHF. The CDR3 DNA follows: TGTGCCAGCAGTGCTGGGGGCATGGGCAATCAGCCCCAGCATTTT.

The chain uses TRBV6-6 and TRBJ2-7; 8 nucleotides line up with TRBD1. The junction had 9 bases not matched to a gene; V was cut back by 4 bases and J by 7 bases. The CDR3 has 14 amino acids. Germline V gives CDR1 MNHNY, CDR2 SVGAGI (reference sequence). The CDR3 spells CASSSGTGGTEQYF. CDR3 nucleotide sequence: TGTGCCAGCAGTTCTGGGACAGGAGGGACGGAGCAGTACTTC.

This sequence joins TRBV6-6 and TRBJ2-7; D unresolved. Germline V gene lookup returns CDR1 MNHNY and CDR2 SVGAGI (reference sequence). This CDR3 is 15 amino acids long. With 5 bases removed from V and 2 bases from J, the gap between germline ends came to 16 bases. The CDR3 bases are TGTGCCAGCAGTCCGCCCCATCAGGAACCCTACGAGCAGTACTTC. Translating it yields CASSPPHQEPYEQYF.

The V call is TRBV27, the J call TRBJ1-4, with D tentatively TRBD1 (6 bases). The ends were cut back, 5 bases at V and 7 bases at J, with 29 bases in the middle. CDR3 size: 19 residues. Per the germline V gene, CDR1 is MNHEY and CDR2 is SMNVEV (reference sequence). CDR3 in amino acids: CASSRRAPGVPLSFEKLFF. The CDR3 DNA is TGTGCCAGCAGTCGAAGGGCCCCAGGGGTGCCTTTAAGTTTTGAAAAACTGTTTTTT.

This chain joins TRBV5-6 and TRBJ1-1, with D perhaps TRBD1 (6 bases). The V end was cut by 3 bases, the J end by 4 bases, with 22 bases between. This CDR3 contains 17 residues. CDR1 and CDR2 from the germline V gene are SGHDT and YYEEEE. CDR3 sequence: CASSWASGTRVRTEAFF. The DNA of the CDR3 is TGTGCCAGCAGCTGGGCCTCGGGGACACGGGTGCGCACTGAAGCTTTCTTT.

This sequence joins TRBV5-1 and TRBJ1-6; 8 bases align to TRBD1. J was trimmed by 9 bases and V by 4 bases; bases with no gene match: 15. This CDR3 is built from 17 residues. Germline CDR1 SGHRS, CDR2 YFSETQ. In DNA form, the CDR3 reads TGCGCCAGCAGCCCTACTGCTGGACAGGGACCGACTTCACCCCTCCACTTT. This translates into CASSPTAGQGPTSPLHF.

This clone was found once. V and J are TRBV12-5 and TRBJ1-2, with D hard to call. V was pared by 0 bases and J by 5 bases, with 13 bases between. Germline lookup yields CDR1 LGHNT and CDR2 FRNRAP. The length of the CDR3 is 15 residues. The CDR3 DNA sequence: TGTGCTAGTGGTTTGGTACTAGGGAGGAGATATGGCTACACCTTC. Translated, it gives CASGLVLGRRYGYTF.

This sequence joins TRBV27 and TRBJ2-5, with 8 bases lining up with TRBD1. This CDR3 contains 17 residues. Per germline, CDR1 MNHEY and CDR2 SMNVEV (reference sequence). V gave up 4 bases and J gave up 3 bases; unmatched junction bases: 13. CDR3 sequence: CASSSDTSGQGKETQYF. The CDR3 DNA reads as TGTGCCAGCAGTTCGGATACGTCAGGACAGGGTAAAGAGACCCAGTACTTC.

The chain is built from TRBV2 and TRBJ2-7; 15 bases map to TRBD2. The germline CDR1 and CDR2 sequences are SNHLY and FYNNEI. Germline trimming cut 5 bases from V and 3 bases from J; bases unmatched to any gene: 2. This CDR3 contains 15 residues. The CDR3 DNA reads TGTGCCAGCAGTAGGGGACTAGCGGGGGGCTACGAGCAGTACTTC. Encoded protein: CASSRGLAGGYEQYF. Using reference TRBV2 and TRBJ2-7 for the parts outside the CDR3, the full variable domain is EPEVTQTPSHQVTQMGQEVILRCVPISNHLYFYWYRQILGQKVEFLVSFYNNEISEKSEIFDDQFSVERPDGSNFTLKIRSTKLEDSAMYFCASSRGLAGGYEQYFGPGTRLTVT.

The rearrangement links TRBV5-1 to TRBJ1-4; D gene ambiguous. Per germline, CDR1 SGHRS and CDR2 YFSETQ. The ends were cut back, 2 bases at V and 0 bases at J, with 5 bases in the middle. The CDR3 covers 14 residues. CDR3 region: CASSLLSTNEKLFF. The CDR3 coding sequence is TGCGCCAGCAGCTTACTTTCAACTAATGAAAAACTGTTTTTT.

This clone was observed a handful of times. The rearrangement joins TRBV18 to TRBJ2-2; the match to TRBD1 covers 9 bases. V shed 2 bases and J 5 bases; nucleotides not matched to a gene: 3. Germline loops: CDR1 KGHSH, CDR2 LQKENI. The CDR3 totals 15 residues. CDR3 in amino acids: CASSPVTGGTGELFF. CDR3 sequence (DNA): TGTGCCAGCTCACCAGTGACAGGGGGTACCGGGGAGCTGTTTTTT.

The chain employs TRBV18 and TRBJ1-5; D unresolved. The germline V gene has CDR1 KGHSH and CDR2 LQKENI. The CDR3 loop spans 15 amino acids. V was shortened by 3 bases and J by 0 bases, with 9 bases between the two germline ends. The CDR3 DNA follows: TGTGCCAGCTCACCTATACGACATAGCAATCAGCCCCAGCATTTT. It codes for CASSPIRHSNQPQHF.

The rearrangement links TRBV18 to TRBJ2-1; TRBD2 aligns across 14 bases. Germline V CDR1 and CDR2: KGHSH, LQKENI. This CDR3 is 20 amino acids long. After removal of 1 base from V and 6 bases from J, the junction contained 14 bases not matched to a gene. The DNA of the CDR3 is TGTGCCAGCTCACCACTTACTCCGGGACTAGCGGGAGTAAGGGTCAATGAGCAGTTCTTC. Translation gives CASSPLTPGLAGVRVNEQFF.

The chain couples TRBV30 to TRBJ2-3; possibly TRBD1 for D (6 bases). V dropped 0 bases and J dropped 5 bases, with 9 bases sitting between them. The germline gives CDR1 GTSNPN, CDR2 SVGIG (reference sequence). The CDR3 runs 13 residues. CDR3 nucleotides: TGTGCCTGGAGTGTGACCAGGGGAGATACGCAGTATTTT. Its protein is CAWSVTRGDTQYF.